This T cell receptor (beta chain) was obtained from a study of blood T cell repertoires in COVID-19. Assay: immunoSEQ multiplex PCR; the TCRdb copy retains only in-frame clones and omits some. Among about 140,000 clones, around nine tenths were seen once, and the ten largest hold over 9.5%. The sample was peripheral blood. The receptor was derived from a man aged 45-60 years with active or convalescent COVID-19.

The CDR3 DNA is TGTGCCAGCAGCTGGCAGGGATCTAGCACAGATACGCAGTATTTT. This encodes CASSWQGSSTDTQYF. This chain joins TRBV5-4 and TRBJ2-3; a weak D match, TRBD1 (5 bases). CDR1 is SGHNT, CDR2 YYREEE, per germline (reference sequence). This CDR3 has 15 residues. V was cut by 3 bases and J by 0 bases, with 11 bases left in between.